This TCR beta chain is drawn from a study of cytomegalovirus exposure and HLA in healthy donors. The CDR3 runs to 19 residues. Germline-derived CDR1 and CDR2 are SGHVS and FQNEAQ. With V trimmed by 1 base and J by 0 bases, 12 bases remained unmatched. The PCR made use of 60 Vbeta and 13 Jbeta primers. Some clones are missing from TCRdb's copy, which holds only in-frame ones; the method was immunoSEQ multiplex PCR. The profile shows about 99,000 clones, around 80% of them singletons. This receptor was identified in a woman under 30 in good health and CMV-seropositive. Sequenced input: PBMCs. This chain connects TRBV7-8 to TRBJ2-1, with TRBD2 identical over 7 bases. CDR3 nucleotide sequence: TGTGCCAGCAGCTTAGGAAGGAAAATAGCGGGCCTCTCCTACAATGAGCAGTTCTTC. Translation: CASSLGRKIAGLSYNEQFF.